One and the same sample provided the 9 T cell receptor beta chains below, sequenced in a study of blood T cell repertoires in COVID-19. Only in-frame clones appear in the TCRdb table, and some are missing; sequencing was by immunoSEQ multiplex PCR. The repertoire consists of 100,000 to 150,000 clones, with around 88% occurring once and the leading ten covering 0.88%. The sample taken for sequencing was peripheral blood. Receptor source: a woman in her forties or fifties with active or convalescent COVID-19.

This chain uses TRBV27 with TRBJ2-1; 11 nucleotides line up with TRBD2. The ends lost 3 bases at V and 5 bases at J; junction bases unmatched: 3. Germline CDR1 and CDR2: MNHEY and SMNVEV (reference sequence). This CDR3 spans 15 amino acids. The CDR3 DNA is TGTGCCAGCAGTTTGACTAGCGGGATCCACAATGAGCAGTTCTTC. Translation: CASSLTSGIHNEQFF.

V and J are TRBV20-1 and TRBJ2-7, with D unresolved. The CDR3 runs to 11 residues. Germline assignment: CDR1 DFQATT and CDR2 SNEGSKA (reference sequence). V lost 3 bases and J 4 bases, leaving 7 bases between the germline ends. CDR3 residues: CSASSDYEQYF. CDR3 in DNA: TGCAGTGCTAGTTCAGATTACGAGCAGTACTTC.

This chain links TRBV6-2 or TRBV6-3 with TRBJ1-4, with 8 bases fitting TRBD1. The CDR3 consists of 13 residues. The germline CDR1 and CDR2 sequences are MNHEY and SVGEGT. V lost 6 bases to trimming and J lost 8 bases; unmatched junction nucleotides: 5. The CDR3 region has the DNA TGTGCCAGCAGCGACAGGGGCGGCGAAAAACTGTTTTTT. Its translation is CASSDRGGEKLFF.

The rearrangement links TRBV28 to TRBJ2-5; the D gene is possibly TRBD2 (6 bases). Trimming took off 8 bases at V and 2 bases at J, with 9 bases between the two ends. Germline V gene lookup returns CDR1 MDHEN and CDR2 SYDVKM. The CDR3 has 12 amino acids. The CDR3 region has the DNA TGTGCCAGCGGGGCGGGGCAAGAGACCCAGTACTTC. Translating gives CASGAGQETQYF.

The rearrangement links TRBV4-3 to TRBJ2-7, with 10 positions matching TRBD1. The germline V gene has CDR1 LGHNA and CDR2 YSLEER. This CDR3 is built from 15 residues. The J segment lost 1 base and the V segment lost 1 base, leaving 1 base of the junction unmatched. The CDR3, as DNA: TGCGCCAGCAGCCAAGGACAGGGGGCTTCCTACGAGCAGTACTTC. It yields the protein CASSQGQGASYEQYF.

CDR3 DNA: TGTGCCTGGAGCGTATTACGTAATAGCGGGAGGGCCTACAATGAGCAGTTCTTC. This gives the protein CAWSVLRNSGRAYNEQFF. The gene calls are TRBV30 and TRBJ2-1, with TRBD2 matching over 11 bases. The J segment lost 2 bases and the V segment lost 3 bases, leaving 12 bases of the junction unmatched. The length of the CDR3 is 18 residues. Germline V gene sequence: CDR1 GTSNPN, CDR2 SVGIG (reference sequence).

J is TRBJ2-7 and V is TRBV19; 7 bases map to TRBD1. The CDR3 is 15 amino acids. Unmatched junction bases numbered 10, after V lost 5 bases and J lost 3 bases. Looked up from germline, CDR1 is LNHDA and CDR2 is SQIVND (reference sequence). The CDR3 DNA reads TGTGCCAGTAGTCCCGGACAGGCCACCTTCTACGAGCAGTACTTC. Amino acids: CASSPGQATFYEQYF.

J is TRBJ1-2 and V is TRBV4-3; 8 nucleotides align to TRBD1. The CDR3 runs to 17 residues. Trimming took 4 bases from V and 6 from J; bases not matched to a gene: 16. Germline values: CDR1 LGHNA, CDR2 YSLEER. The CDR3 DNA sequence: TGCGCCAGCAGCCTGACAAGGGGTTCAGGGGGCTGGGATGGCTACACCTTC. The encoded protein is CASSLTRGSGGWDGYTF.

J is TRBJ1-4 and V is TRBV5-1, with D maybe TRBD1 (5 bases). With 0 bases removed from V and 10 bases from J, the gap between germline ends came to 10 bases. The CDR3 has 13 amino acids. The germline V gene encodes CDR1 SGHRS and CDR2 YFSETQ. In DNA form, the CDR3 reads TGCGCCAGCAGCTTGGATCAGGGCGGAAAACTGTTTTTT. Translation gives CASSLDQGGKLFF.